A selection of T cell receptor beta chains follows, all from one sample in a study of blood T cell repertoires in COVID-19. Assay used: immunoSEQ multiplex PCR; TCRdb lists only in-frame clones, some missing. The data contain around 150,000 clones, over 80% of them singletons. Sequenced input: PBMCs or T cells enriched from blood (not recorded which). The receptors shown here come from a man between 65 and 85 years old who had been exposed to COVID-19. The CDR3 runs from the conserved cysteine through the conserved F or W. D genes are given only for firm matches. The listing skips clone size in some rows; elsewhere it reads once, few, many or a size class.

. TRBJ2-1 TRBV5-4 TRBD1 TGTGCCGGTAAGACAGGGGGAACCAACAATGAGCAGTTCTTC CAGKTGGTNNEQFF
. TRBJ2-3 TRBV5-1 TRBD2 TGCGCCAGCAGCCCATCGGGACTAGCGGGAGGAGATACGCAGTATTTT CASSPSGLAGGDTQYF
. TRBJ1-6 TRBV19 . TGTGCCAGCGGACCCCCGGGACACTTCAATTCACCCCTCCACTTT CASGPPGHFNSPLHF
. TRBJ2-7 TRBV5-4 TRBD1 TGTGCCAGCAGCTTGTCCCCGGGACAGGAGAACTTC CASSLSPGQENF
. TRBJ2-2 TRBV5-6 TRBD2 TGTGCCAGCAGTTCTCAAGGACATACTAGCGGGAGAAGCACCGGGGAGCTGTTTTTT CASSSQGHTSGRSTGELFF
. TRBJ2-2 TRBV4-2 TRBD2 TGTGCCAGCACTCAAGATTTGACGGGAGGGTTAGGCGGGGAGCTGTTTTTT CASTQDLTGGLGGELFF
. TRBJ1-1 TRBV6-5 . TGTGCCAGCAGTACGACGGACAGTCAGAACACTGAAGCTTTCTTT CASSTTDSQNTEAFF
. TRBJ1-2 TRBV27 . TGTGCCAGCAGTCCCGGCGGGGCGGGCTATGGCTACACCTTC CASSPGGAGYGYTF
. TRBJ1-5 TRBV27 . TGTGCCAGCAGTTCCCCCACACAGCCCCAGCATTTT CASSSPTQPQHF
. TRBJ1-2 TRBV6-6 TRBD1 TGTGCCAGCAGTTCCCCGACAGGGGGTAACTATGGCTACACCTTC CASSSPTGGNYGYTF
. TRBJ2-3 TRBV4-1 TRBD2 TGCGCCAGCAGCCAAGTTTCGGGAGGTAGAGATACGCAGTATTTT CASSQVSGGRDTQYF
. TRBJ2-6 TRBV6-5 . TGTGCCAGCTGGAGCTCTGGGGCCAACGTCCTGACTTTC CASWSSGANVLTF
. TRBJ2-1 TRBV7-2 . TGTGCCAGCAGCTCTGGGGCCCGAAGGAATGAGCAGTTCTTC CASSSGARRNEQFF
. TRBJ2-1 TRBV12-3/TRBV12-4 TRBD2 TGTGCCAGCACCACTCTAGCGGGAGCGCCGTTCTTC CASTTLAGAPFF
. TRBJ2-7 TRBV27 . TGTGCCAGCAGTCGCCAGCCAGGTTCCACCTACGAGCAGTACTTC CASSRQPGSTYEQYF
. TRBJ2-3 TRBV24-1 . TGTGCCACCAGTGATTCGCGGGGGCGCACAGATACGCAGTATTTT CATSDSRGRTDTQYF
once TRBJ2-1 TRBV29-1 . TGCAGCGCCTACGCCCTGTGGAATGAGCAGTTCTTC CSAYALWNEQFF
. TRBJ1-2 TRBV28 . TGTGCCAGCAGGCTACCCACCCATGGCTACACCTTC CASRLPTHGYTF
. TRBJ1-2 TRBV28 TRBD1 TGTGCCAGCAGTTTCCCCCTCGGGACAGGGGTTAACTATGGCTACACCTTC CASSFPLGTGVNYGYTF
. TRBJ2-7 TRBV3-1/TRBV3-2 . TGTGCCAGCAGCCAGGGGCCAGGCCTTTCCTACGAGCAGTACTTC CASSQGPGLSYEQYF
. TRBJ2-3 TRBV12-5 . TGTGCTAGTGGTTTGGGTGGGCCAGACACAGATACGCAGTATTTT CASGLGGPDTDTQYF
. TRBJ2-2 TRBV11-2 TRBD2 TGTGCCAGCAGCGTCGGACTAGCGGGGGCCGCGAACACCGGGGAGCTGTTTTTT CASSVGLAGAANTGELFF
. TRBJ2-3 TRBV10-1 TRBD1 TGCGCCAGCAGGGGTGGGACAGCTACAGATACGCAGTATTTT CASRGGTATDTQYF
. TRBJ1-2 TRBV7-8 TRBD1 TGTGCCAGCAGCTTAGAACAGGGGACTTATGGCTACACCTTC CASSLEQGTYGYTF
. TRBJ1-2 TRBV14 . TGTGCCAGCAGCCAAGATAGGAGTGTTGGGTTCGGAGGCTACACCTTC CASSQDRSVGFGGYTF
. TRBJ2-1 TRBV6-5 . TGTGCCAGCAGCGTAAGGCAGGGGTTAGGCAATGAGCAGTTCTTC CASSVRQGLGNEQFF
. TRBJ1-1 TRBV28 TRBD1 TGTGCCAGCAGGTTGGGACAGGGGAACACTGAAGCTTTCTTT CASRLGQGNTEAFF
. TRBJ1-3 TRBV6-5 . TGTGCCAGCGGGACATTAGGAAACACCATATATTTT CASGTLGNTIYF
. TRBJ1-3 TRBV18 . TGTGCCAGCTCACGAGGGACAAGGGACGTTGGAAACACCATATATTTT CASSRGTRDVGNTIYF
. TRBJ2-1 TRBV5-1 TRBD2 TGCGCCAGCAGCCGGACTAGCGGCTCCTACAATGAGCAGTTCTTC CASSRTSGSYNEQFF
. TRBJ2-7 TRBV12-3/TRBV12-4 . TGTGCCAGCAGTTTACAGGCCTCCGAGCAGTACTTC CASSLQASEQYF
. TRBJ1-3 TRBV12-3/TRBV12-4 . TGTGCCAGCAGTTTACTAAACACCATATATTTT CASSLLNTIYF
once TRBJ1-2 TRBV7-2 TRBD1 TGTGCCAGCAGCACCGGACAGGGTGGAGGCTACACCTTC CASSTGQGGGYTF
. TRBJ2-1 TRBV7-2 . TGTGCCAGCACGGGGGGCGGTAGCTCCTACAATGAGCAGTTCTTC CASTGGGSSYNEQFF
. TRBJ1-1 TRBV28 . TGTGCCAGCAGCTTATCCCAGGTCGGAGCTTTCTTT CASSLSQVGAFF
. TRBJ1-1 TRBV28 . TGTGCCAGCAGTTCCGGGACTAGTAATATGAACACTGAAGCTTTCTTT CASSSGTSNMNTEAFF
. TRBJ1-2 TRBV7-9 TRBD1 TGTGCCAGCAGCTCTCAGGGGGCCGGTGGCTACACCTTC CASSSQGAGGYTF
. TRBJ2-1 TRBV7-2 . TGTGCCAGCAGCTTAGACGGTCACCCCGACAATGAGCAGTTCTTC CASSLDGHPDNEQFF
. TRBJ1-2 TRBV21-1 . TGTGCCAGCAGCAAACCTAAAGGGACTTACACCTTC CASSKPKGTYTF
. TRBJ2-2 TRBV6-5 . TGTGCCAGCAGTTTAATGGTCGGCGGCACCGGGGAGCTGTTTTTT CASSLMVGGTGELFF
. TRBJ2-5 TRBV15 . TGTGCCACCAGCAGAGATCCCGACCCGGGAGAGACCCAGTACTTC CATSRDPDPGETQYF
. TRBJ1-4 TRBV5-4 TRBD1 TGTGCCAGCAGCGGGAGTGGGACAGGGGATGAAAAACTGTTTTTT CASSGSGTGDEKLFF
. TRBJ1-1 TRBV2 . TGTGCCAGCAGTCAACTTTGGGCGAACACTGAAGCTTTCTTT CASSQLWANTEAFF
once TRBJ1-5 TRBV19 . TGTGCCAGTTACGGGAGATCCAACCAGCCCCAGCATTTT CASYGRSNQPQHF
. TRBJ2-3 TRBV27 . TGTGCCAGCAGTTTATCGGAGGGGAGCACAGATACGCAGTATTTT CASSLSEGSTDTQYF
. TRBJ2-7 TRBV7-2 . TGTGCCAGCAGCTACTACAGGGAATACGAGCAGTACTTC CASSYYREYEQYF
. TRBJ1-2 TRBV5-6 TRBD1 TGTGCCAGCAGCTTCAGGGGGCAGGACTATGGCTACACCTTC CASSFRGQDYGYTF
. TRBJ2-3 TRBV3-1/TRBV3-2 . TGTGCCAGCAGCCAACAATCGGGGGGCACAGATACGCAGTATTTT CASSQQSGGTDTQYF
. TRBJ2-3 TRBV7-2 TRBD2 TGTGCCAGCAGCCCTCCCGGAGCGGGAACCCCAGATACGCAGTATTTT CASSPPGAGTPDTQYF
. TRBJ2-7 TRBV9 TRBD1 TGTGCCAGCAGCGCGGGACAGGGGGTTTCCTACGAGCAGTACTTC CASSAGQGVSYEQYF
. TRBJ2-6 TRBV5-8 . TGTGCCAGCACCTTGAGGGACGGGGGCTCTGGGGCCAACGTCCTGACTTTC CASTLRDGGSGANVLTF
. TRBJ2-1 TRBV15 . TGTGCCACCAGCACCGGCGGGACAGCATACAATGAGCAGTTCTTC CATSTGGTAYNEQFF
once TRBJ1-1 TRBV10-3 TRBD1 TGTGCCATCAGTATTGGACAGGGGAACACTGAAGCTTTCTTT CAISIGQGNTEAFF
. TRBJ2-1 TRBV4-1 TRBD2 TGCGCCAGCAGCTCTCGTTGGGGCGGGGGGCTCTACAATGAGCAGTTCTTC CASSSRWGGGLYNEQFF
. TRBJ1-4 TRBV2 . TGTGCCAGCAGTGGGCCCGACGGGGGTACTAATGAAAAACTGTTTTTT CASSGPDGGTNEKLFF
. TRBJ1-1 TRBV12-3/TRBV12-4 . TGTGCCAGCAGTAGTCGTCGGGGAGTTGAAGCTTTCTTT CASSSRRGVEAFF
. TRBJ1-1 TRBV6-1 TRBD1 TGTGCCAGCAGTGACAGGGGGCGAACTGAAGCTTTCTTT CASSDRGRTEAFF
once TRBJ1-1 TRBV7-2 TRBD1 TGTGCCAGCAGCTTAGGAGGACAGGGGAACACTGAAGCTTTCTTT CASSLGGQGNTEAFF